The rows below give T cell receptor beta chains drawn from one sample of a study of blood T cell repertoires in COVID-19. Libraries were prepared by immunoSEQ multiplex PCR; TCRdb keeps only in-frame clonotypes and omits some of them. The sample has 75,000 to 95,000 clones; 85% are singletons. Sequenced: peripheral blood. The receptors here all came from a man at least 80 years old with active or convalescent COVID-19. CDR3s include the opening cysteine and the closing phenylalanine or tryptophan. A D gene is named only where the DNA matches it firmly. Expanded clones are given a class, and other clones once, few, many or no size at all.

TRBD2 | TRBJ2-1 | TRBV5-1 | - | CASSFLAGSEQFF | TGCGCCAGCAGCTTCCTAGCGGGATCTGAGCAGTTCTTC
TRBD1 | TRBJ1-4 | TRBV5-6 | - | CASSLTGDDEKLFF | TGTGCCAGCAGCTTAACAGGGGACGATGAAAAACTGTTTTTT
TRBD1 | TRBJ1-2 | TRBV7-3 | - | CASSLGQGARYGYTF | TGTGCCAGCAGCTTAGGGCAGGGGGCGCGCTATGGCTACACCTTC
- | TRBJ2-3 | TRBV5-1 | - | CASSLERSVTDTQYF | TGCGCCAGCAGCTTGGAACGGTCTGTCACAGATACGCAGTATTTT
- | TRBJ2-2 | TRBV18 | - | CASSPGLGELFF | TGTGCCAGCTCACCCGGACTGGGAGAGCTGTTTTTT
- | TRBJ1-2 | TRBV3-1/TRBV3-2 | - | CASSQGRQPRSYGYTF | TGTGCCAGCAGCCAAGGAAGGCAGCCAAGGAGCTATGGCTACACCTTC
TRBD2 | TRBJ2-2 | TRBV5-1 | - | CASSKYTVAGSGELFF | TGCGCCAGCAGCAAATACACGGTAGCGGGGAGCGGGGAGCTGTTTTTT
- | TRBJ1-4 | TRBV6-1 | once | CASSEGTLNEKLFF | TGTGCCAGCAGTGAAGGGACTCTTAATGAAAAACTGTTTTTT
- | TRBJ2-5 | TRBV7-9 | - | CASSLWQGQETQYF | TGTGCCAGCAGCTTATGGCAGGGGCAAGAGACCCAGTACTTC
TRBD2 | TRBJ2-3 | TRBV24-1 | - | CATSDSSSGGLSSTDTQYF | TGTGCCACCAGTGATTCCTCTAGCGGGGGTTTGTCTAGCACAGATACGCAGTATTTT
TRBD1 | TRBJ2-4 | TRBV19 | - | CASRAGTGFIQYF | TGTGCCAGTAGAGCGGGGACAGGGTTTATTCAGTACTTC
- | TRBJ2-5 | TRBV5-1 | - | CASSFGLYQETQYF | TGCGCCAGCAGCTTTGGACTGTACCAAGAGACCCAGTACTTC
TRBD1 | TRBJ1-2 | TRBV20-1 | - | CSDRGPDGYTF | TGCAGTGACAGGGGGCCGGATGGCTACACCTTC
TRBD2 | TRBJ2-2 | TRBV10-3 | - | CAIRPSGSTGELFF | TGTGCCATCAGGCCTAGCGGGAGTACCGGGGAGCTGTTTTTT
- | TRBJ2-1 | TRBV29-1 | - | CSVTGSGEQFF | TGCAGCGTTACGGGGTCCGGTGAGCAGTTCTTC
TRBD2 | TRBJ2-1 | TRBV28 | - | CASSSGGGRAYNEQFF | TGTGCCAGCAGTTCGGGCGGCGGGAGGGCCTACAATGAGCAGTTCTTC
- | TRBJ1-2 | TRBV28 | - | CASSPDSNYGYTF | TGTGCCAGCAGCCCGGACAGTAACTATGGCTACACCTTC
- | TRBJ1-4 | TRBV2 | - | CASLQGRELFF | TGTGCCAGTTTACAGGGACGGGAACTGTTTTTT
TRBD1 | TRBJ2-3 | TRBV4-1 | once | CASSLLTRTGVESHTQYF | TGCGCCAGCAGCTTACTCACGAGGACAGGGGTCGAAAGCCATACGCAGTATTTT
TRBD2 | TRBJ2-1 | TRBV11-2 | - | CASSLSLAGEHEQFF | TGTGCCAGCAGCTTAAGCCTAGCGGGAGAGCATGAGCAGTTCTTC
TRBD2 | TRBJ2-1 | TRBV7-8 | - | CASSSRLAGDNEQFF | TGTGCCAGCAGCTCCAGACTAGCGGGCGACAATGAGCAGTTCTTC
TRBD1 | TRBJ1-1 | TRBV5-1 | - | CASSLDTGGHTEAFF | TGCGCCAGCAGCTTGGATACAGGGGGGCACACTGAAGCTTTCTTT
- | TRBJ1-1 | TRBV5-1 | - | CASSAPLSNTEAFF | TGCGCCAGCAGCGCGCCCCTCTCGAACACTGAAGCTTTCTTT
- | TRBJ2-5 | TRBV7-9 | - | CASSLGAHFQETQYF | TGTGCCAGCAGCTTAGGGGCACATTTCCAAGAGACCCAGTACTTC
TRBD1 | TRBJ1-2 | TRBV4-2 | - | CASSQIVQGDGYTF | TGTGCCAGCAGCCAAATAGTACAGGGGGATGGCTACACCTTC
TRBD2 | TRBJ2-1 | TRBV18 | - | CASSPASGGAVGQQFF | TGTGCCAGCTCACCGGCCAGCGGGGGGGCAGTAGGTCAGCAGTTCTTC
TRBD2 | TRBJ2-3 | TRBV6-5 | once | CASSRGLDTDTQYF | TGTGCCAGCAGTCGCGGACTAGACACAGATACGCAGTATTTT
TRBD1 | TRBJ2-5 | TRBV18 | - | CASSQQGEETQYF | TGTGCCAGCTCACAGCAGGGGGAAGAGACCCAGTACTTC
- | TRBJ1-3 | TRBV4-2 | - | CASSTRPGSGNTIYF | TGTGCCAGCAGCACCCGACCGGGCTCTGGAAACACCATATATTTT
- | TRBJ1-1 | TRBV29-1 | - | CSGLGGNTEAFF | TGCAGCGGCCTAGGGGGGAACACTGAAGCTTTCTTT
- | TRBJ1-5 | TRBV10-3 | - | CAISDVGLLTPQHF | TGTGCCATCAGTGACGTGGGACTCCTAACGCCCCAGCATTTT
- | TRBJ1-2 | TRBV27 | few | CASSHRDYGYTF | TGTGCCAGCAGTCACAGGGACTATGGCTACACCTTC
- | TRBJ1-2 | TRBV7-2 | - | CASSGGQTIYYGYTF | TGTGCCAGCAGTGGTGGACAGACCATCTACTATGGCTACACCTTC
TRBD1 | TRBJ1-2 | TRBV20-1 | - | CSASMGQGGYLSGYTF | TGCAGTGCTAGTATGGGACAGGGGGGCTATCTAAGTGGCTACACCTTC
TRBD1 | TRBJ2-1 | TRBV5-1 | once | CASSLEMVGQNFF | TGCGCCAGCAGCTTGGAAATGGTGGGACAGAACTTCTTC
TRBD1 | TRBJ1-4 | TRBV6-5 | once | CASSYRDRDEKLFF | TGTGCCAGCAGTTACCGGGACAGGGATGAAAAACTGTTTTTT
- | TRBJ1-1 | TRBV5-1 | - | CASSLNRGVEAFF | TGCGCCAGCAGTCTTAACCGGGGGGTGGAAGCTTTCTTT